Listed below are T cell receptor beta chains from one sample, sequenced in a study of blood T cells in healthy people across ages. In TCRdb, the 5' RACE reads were re-called with MiXCR into one record per CDR3 protein. The data contain some 1,800,000 distinct CDR3 sequences, approximately 39% of them singletons. Sequenced sample: blood. The source of these receptors is a human donor in good health. Each CDR3 is given with its conserved first and last residue. Some rows have no size entry. The others give once, few or many, or a class for an expanded clone.

abundance,len,v_gene,j_gene,CDR3aa
few,13,TRBV9,.,CASSRSEPYEQYF
few,14,TRBV4-3,TRBJ1-4,CASSHAAENEKLFF
.,13,TRBV20-1,TRBJ2-5,CSARTVSLETQYF
.,17,TRBV24-1,TRBJ2-3,CATSKRLAGGSTDTQYF
.,15,TRBV12-3/TRBV12-4,TRBJ1-4,CASSLDPWTNEKLFF
.,14,TRBV12-3/TRBV12-4,TRBJ1-2,CASTKEGPTTGYTF
.,13,TRBV20-1,TRBJ1-5,CSARGKHNQPQHF
.,11,TRBV6-2/TRBV6-3,TRBJ1-2,CASKDDYGYTF
.,16,TRBV12-3/TRBV12-4,TRBJ2-3,CASSLAVGVYTDTQYF
few,15,TRBV12-3/TRBV12-4,TRBJ2-3,CASRGTSGIADTQYF
few,15,TRBV29-1,TRBJ2-3,CSAVGYGGHTDTQYF
.,15,TRBV30,TRBJ1-1,CAWSLRGGLNTEAFF